The subject of this entry is one T cell receptor (beta chain). What antigen it recognizes has not been identified. No base quality information exists; no much larger clone differs at one position. The library was made by the immunoSEQ multiplex PCR assay. For the multiplex PCR, a mixture combining 60 forward primers for TCR Vbeta segments and 13 reverse primers for TCR Jbeta segments was used. A multiplex PCR assay on genomic DNA amplified the CDR3 region of rearranged TCR beta genes. On the Illumina HiSeq System, the amplified TCR beta libraries were sequenced as 87-base-pair reads. The published analysis was carried out like this. Across the 670 or so repertoires, a later analysis counted 60 million to 90 million unique TCR beta chains, roughly 11 million of which were shared by at least two donors. A nearest-neighbor algorithm error-corrected the raw reads and collapsed the reads into unique sequences, merging closely related sequences to remove PCR and sequencing errors. To assign V, D and J gene segments, CDR3 sequences were aligned to IMGT reference sequences. Each retained sequence needed at least a six-nucleotide match to both a V gene segment and a J gene segment. Rearrangements were called productive when the CDR3 lacked stop codons and stayed in frame with V and J; all others were non-productive. CDR3 was defined by IMGT convention, running from the second conserved V-encoded cysteine to the conserved J-encoded phenylalanine. Sequences without an unambiguous match to a single V gene segment were excluded from the earlier analysis of over 500 of the donors. In an earlier analysis of a few hundred of the donors, V segments were called functional above 56.7% productive rearrangements and were called segregating when the between-donor standard deviation exceeded 5%. A statistical classification framework was built for diagnosing cytomegalovirus status from the catalog of TCR beta chain sequences. In a later analysis, TCR nucleotide sequences were compared against IMGT/GENE-DB human TR gene sequences so that V and J genes could be assigned. The TCRdist pipeline was used in a later analysis to assign CDR3 sequences and most-parsimonious VDJ recombination scenarios. In a later analysis, each TCR beta chain was defined by its CDR3 amino acid sequence together with its V-gene family, and reads lacking a unique V-gene family were excluded. In a later analysis, 500 to 650 highly shared, low-generation-probability nucleotide sequences were removed to address suspected cross-contamination and a sequencing artifact. A later analysis calculated a clonal expansion index for each public chain from normalized within-repertoire ranks of inferred template counts. A later analysis computed generation probabilities with a VDJ recombination model fitted to out-of-frame rearrangements, and checked the results against IGoR. Hypergeometric tests were used in a later analysis to score TCR-TCR, TCR-HLA and TCR-CMV co-occurrence, with a repertoire-size bias correction applied to the TCR pairs. False discovery rates were estimated in a later analysis by permuting HLA or CMV assignments 20 times. In a later analysis, co-occurring TCRs were grouped using DBSCAN, with TCRdist sequence similarity added in when clustering inside HLA-allele-positive subsets. For co-occurrence clustering, repertoires with fewer than 30,000 or more than 120,000 public chains were excluded, along with 4 to 6 repertoires with anomalous nucleotide sharing. As stored in TCRdb, this immuneACCESS dataset retains in-frame rearrangements with V and J assigned. A fraction of the clones does not appear; measured against another copy, unresolved V genes explain less than half of the discrepancy, and the remainder lacks a known reason. That table is the source of V, J and clone size, and D and trimming were worked out from the DNA. This sample gives approximately 170,000 clones in total; roughly 72% of them show up just once. The top ten clonotypes cover roughly 2.1% of the sample.

In total, 630 or so healthy bone marrow donors made up the cohort. Cohort members were all nominally healthy when sampled, although unrecorded immune exposures were likely present. The donor tested CMV seropositive and was one of the 289 seropositive cohort members. Every donor gave a peripheral blood sample, and the peripheral blood mononuclear cells from that sample were used for TCR beta sequencing. Genomic DNA extraction from the blood cell samples was performed with the Qiagen DNeasy Blood Extraction Kit. The CDR3 runs 14 residues from the cysteine to the phenylalanine. Only CDR3 DNA is held: 42 bases, read in frame from base 1. The V end loses 2 bases and the J end loses 5 bases, and a stretch of 9 bases separates them. As encoded in the germline V gene, CDR1 is MDHEN while CDR2 is SYDVKM. The data derive from a study of cytomegalovirus exposure and HLA in healthy donors (dated by TCRdb to 2016 to 2017). About the study as a whole: According to an earlier analysis of 450 to 650 of the donors, 150 million to 200 million T cells yielded 117 million unique TCR beta sequences and about 300 Gb of sequence data. Both class I and class II loci were covered by HLA typing, at four-digit resolution. Every repertoire in the discovery cohort had been generated on one and the same sequencing platform. To predict cytomegalovirus infection status, the study brought together high-throughput TCR immunosequencing, statistical association of individual TCRs with disease status, and machine learning. Donor age, sex, ethnicity and CMV serostatus were collected together with the repertoire data. Typing coverage varied by locus: about 620-630 donors for A, B, C, DRB1 and DQB1; approximately 500 for DQA1; about 600 for DPA1; under 490 for DPB1. Four to six DR-DQ haplotypes were handled as single units for association and clustering, since linkage in the cohort was strong. The study was designed to test whether signatures of past pathogen exposure could be identified by cataloging public T cell receptors. Rather than using new phenotypic data, the later analysis identified candidate immune exposures from TCR beta sequences and from how often those sequences occurred across donors. An early release covering about 600 HLA-typed donors comprised 250 to 350 gigabases of sequencing data and about 90 million unique TCR sequences. An earlier analysis of around 640 of the donors used high-throughput TCR beta sequencing to judge whether each TCR beta V gene segment behaved as functional or pseudogenic. In a later genetic analysis, genome-wide SNP genotypes for about 55% of the roughly 700 donors were used, and that subset was treated as a discovery cohort. The genetic ancestry cluster associated with self-reported Caucasian donors included over 80% of the 300 to 450 genotyped donors. The study profiled the T cell repertoires of hundreds of subjects by immunosequencing and related them to cytomegalovirus serostatus. To study patterns of TCR occurrence, a later analysis re-analyzed previously published TCR beta repertoires from around 660 donors and added high-resolution HLA genotyping. Across 398 genotyped donors of the cohort, an average of about 220,000 unique TCR beta nucleotide sequences per donor were sequenced, and 15% to 20% of those sequences were non-productive. A separate validation cohort of 100 to 150 different subjects was used in addition to the 666-subject first cohort.

What the research found in general, with its limitations: A later analysis found that HLA-associated TCR beta chains were more clonally expanded and had lower generation probabilities than equally common non-associated chains. The sequencing pipeline was judged likely to have produced a cluster of highly shared sequence variants as a technical artifact. A later genetic analysis reported fewer N-insertions in productive TCRs among donors in an Asian-associated ancestry cluster than the roughly 700-donor mean. It was suggested by the authors that the approach could potentially be generalized to other disease states and immunological phenotypes. Presence/absence analyses assumed roughly uniform sequencing depth across donors, an assumption that may not hold. A later analysis associated 16,951 TCR beta sequences with specific HLA alleles at a false discovery rate of 0.05. When HLA alleles, especially DR and DQ, strongly co-occurred, TCR associations were difficult to assign to individual alleles. Some IMGT-functional V segments, including TRBV6-2 and TRBV6-3, could not be told apart with the 87-base-pair reads, so those segments were excluded. An earlier analysis of 587 of the donors showed that most TCR beta V segments appeared in productive rearrangements either about 87% or about 30% of the time, which broadly matched IMGT annotations. Most TCR sequences were observed very rarely across donors, whereas some public TCRs were present in many individuals. Cytomegalovirus status was reported to be diagnosed by the classifier with high specificity and sensitivity in both the original and validation cohorts. This cohort had only TCR beta chains sequenced, and the lack of alpha or paired-chain data limited which features could be detected. A further reported finding was that TCR beta sequences accurately predicted the HLA-A and HLA-B alleles for most subjects in the first cohort. V-gene and J-gene trimming of TCR beta chains was associated with a missense DCLRE1C variant in a later genetic analysis, and the association was replicated in an independent cohort. Because HLA typing was unavailable for some donors at each locus, only the typed subset was used in association tests. The earlier analysis of some 540 of the donors excluded some 15 rarely observed V segments, including chromosome 9 orphons, because counts were too low. A later analysis reported that several top co-occurrence clusters appeared linked to parvovirus B19, influenza, CMV and Epstein-Barr virus. Immune exposure information for the cohort was limited to CMV serostatus. A total of roughly 160 TCR beta chains were listed by the study as associated with cytomegalovirus. In a later analysis, most CMV-associated TCR beta chains were found to appear HLA-restricted, with HLA associations seemingly driven largely by CMV exposure. According to a later analysis, TCR association rates differed among HLA loci, with DRB1 alleles showing the most associated TCRs and HLA-C alleles showing the fewest. In vitro tests confirmed that a few of the cytomegalovirus-associated TCR beta chains recognize cytomegalovirus antigens. Linkage disequilibrium might explain the correlated functional status among segregating V segments, but an unknown experimental factor could not be ruled out.

Recombination connected TRBV28 to TRBJ1-4; a tentative D call is TRBD1 (6 bases match). The TCR originated in a woman younger than 45 in good health and CMV-seropositive. Input material: PBMCs. The sequenced DNA: TGTGCCAGCAGTTTAGGGGGCCCAAATGAAAAACTGTTTTTT. It codes for CASSLGGPNEKLFF.